This is a list of T cell receptor beta chains from one sample in a study of regulatory T cells in long-lasting Graves disease. TCRdb ran MiXCR on the multiplex PCR reads and lists one entry per CDR3 protein. The repertoire has approximately 310,000 distinct CDR3 sequences, about 18% of them found once; the top ten carry roughly 35%. Sequenced material: peripheral blood mononuclear cells (PBMCs), taken at new diagnosis, from a patient treated with antithyroid drugs. These receptors all come from a female donor with Graves disease. The CDR3 runs from the conserved cysteine through the conserved F or W. D genes are given only for firm matches. The listing skips clone size in some rows; elsewhere it reads once, few, many or a size class.

cdr3_nt: TGCGCCAGCAGCTTGGAGCGGTCCGACGAGCAGTACTTC; cdr3_aa: CASSLERSDEQYF; d_call: .; j_call: TRBJ2-7; v_call: TRBV5-1; clone_size: many
cdr3_nt: TGTGCCAGTAGTTTCGGGACAGGGTATACTGAAGCTTTCTTT; cdr3_aa: CASSFGTGYTEAFF; d_call: TRBD1; j_call: TRBJ1-1; v_call: TRBV19; clone_size: many
cdr3_nt: TGTGCCAGCAGCTTTCCGGGACTACCCCCCGATACGCAGTATTTT; cdr3_aa: CASSFPGLPPDTQYF; d_call: TRBD2; j_call: TRBJ2-3; v_call: TRBV7-2; clone_size: .
cdr3_nt: TGTGCCAGCAGTTACGGAGGACTAGCGGCAGTACATACGCAGTATTTT; cdr3_aa: CASSYGGLAAVHTQYF; d_call: TRBD2; j_call: TRBJ2-3; v_call: TRBV6-5; clone_size: many
cdr3_nt: TGCGCCAGCAGCTTGGCGGGTTCGGATACGCAGTATTTT; cdr3_aa: CASSLAGSDTQYF; d_call: .; j_call: TRBJ2-3; v_call: TRBV5-1; clone_size: many
cdr3_nt: TGTGCCAGCAGTGGGGGGGCAGCCCTCCCGGACGGCTACACCTTC; cdr3_aa: CASSGGAALPDGYTF; d_call: .; j_call: TRBJ1-2; v_call: TRBV12-3/TRBV12-4; clone_size: many
cdr3_nt: TGTGCCAGCAGTTACGGCGGGACAGGGTTGGTGGCGCAGTACTTC; cdr3_aa: CASSYGGTGLVAQYF; d_call: TRBD1; j_call: TRBJ2-7; v_call: TRBV6-2/TRBV6-3; clone_size: few
cdr3_nt: TGTGCCACCAGTGATCAGGACAGCATCGGGAATGAGCAGTTCTTC; cdr3_aa: CATSDQDSIGNEQFF; d_call: .; j_call: TRBJ2-1; v_call: TRBV24-1; clone_size: many
cdr3_nt: TGTGCCAGCAGTCGCCGGGACAGCCAAGAGACCCAGTACTTC; cdr3_aa: CASSRRDSQETQYF; d_call: TRBD1; j_call: TRBJ2-5; v_call: TRBV6-2/TRBV6-3; clone_size: many
cdr3_nt: TGCGCCAGCAGCCCCGCCAGCCCGGGACAGGGGGATTCACCCCTCCACTTT; cdr3_aa: CASSPASPGQGDSPLHF; d_call: TRBD1; j_call: TRBJ1-6; v_call: TRBV5-1; clone_size: .
cdr3_nt: TGTGCCACCAGTGATTTGGATTGGAGCCCCCAGCATTTT; cdr3_aa: CATSDLDWSPQHF; d_call: .; j_call: TRBJ1-5; v_call: TRBV24-1; clone_size: many
cdr3_nt: TGTGCCAGCAGTCCGGACAGGATGGATTTATCCTACGAGCAGTACTTC; cdr3_aa: CASSPDRMDLSYEQYF; d_call: TRBD1; j_call: TRBJ2-7; v_call: TRBV25-1; clone_size: .
cdr3_nt: TGCGCCAGCTCGGTGTTGGAGGGGGCAAACTATGGCTACACCTTC; cdr3_aa: CASSVLEGANYGYTF; d_call: TRBD1; j_call: TRBJ1-2; v_call: TRBV5-1; clone_size: .
cdr3_nt: TGCAGTGCTGTTGTGGACACCCCACCGTACACCTTC; cdr3_aa: CSAVVDTPPYTF; d_call: .; j_call: TRBJ1-2; v_call: TRBV20-1; clone_size: few
cdr3_nt: TGTGCCAGCAGTGCGACGGGACAAAACACTGAAGCTTTCTTT; cdr3_aa: CASSATGQNTEAFF; d_call: .; j_call: TRBJ1-1; v_call: TRBV6-4; clone_size: .
cdr3_nt: TGTGCCAGCAGTTCGTCGGGAGGGCCCCTGAACACCGGGGAGCTGTTTTTT; cdr3_aa: CASSSSGGPLNTGELFF; d_call: TRBD2; j_call: TRBJ2-2; v_call: TRBV27; clone_size: .
cdr3_nt: TGTGCCAGCAGCGGGGACAGGGGGTATTCACCCCTCCACTTT; cdr3_aa: CASSGDRGYSPLHF; d_call: TRBD1; j_call: TRBJ1-6; v_call: TRBV27; clone_size: .
cdr3_nt: TGTGCCAGCGCTGACAGGGGGACCTACAATGAGCAGTTCTTC; cdr3_aa: CASADRGTYNEQFF; d_call: TRBD1; j_call: TRBJ2-1; v_call: TRBV25-1; clone_size: many
cdr3_nt: TGTGCCAGCAGTCGGAGCTCTGGAAACACCATATATTTT; cdr3_aa: CASSRSSGNTIYF; d_call: .; j_call: TRBJ1-3; v_call: TRBV25-1; clone_size: .
cdr3_nt: TGTGCCAGCAGGCCAGGACAGGCGAGTTCACCCCTCCACTTT; cdr3_aa: CASRPGQASSPLHF; d_call: TRBD1; j_call: TRBJ1-6; v_call: TRBV7-9; clone_size: many
cdr3_nt: TGTGCCAGCAGCTTTATCTCCACAGATACGCAGTATTTT; cdr3_aa: CASSFISTDTQYF; d_call: .; j_call: TRBJ2-3; v_call: TRBV12-3/TRBV12-4; clone_size: many
cdr3_nt: TGTGCCAGCAGCACAGCGTCGTCCTACAATGAGCAGTTCTTC; cdr3_aa: CASSTASSYNEQFF; d_call: .; j_call: TRBJ2-1; v_call: TRBV12-3/TRBV12-4; clone_size: many
cdr3_nt: TGCGCCAGCAGCCAAGATTTCGGCCGGACGGATAATAATTCACCCCTCCACTTT; cdr3_aa: CASSQDFGRTDNNSPLHF; d_call: .; j_call: TRBJ1-6; v_call: TRBV4-1; clone_size: .
cdr3_nt: TGTGCCAGCAGCTCTGAACCACAGAGCTCCTATAATTCACCCCTCCACTTT; cdr3_aa: CASSSEPQSSYNSPLHF; d_call: .; j_call: TRBJ1-6; v_call: TRBV28; clone_size: many
cdr3_nt: TGTGCCAGCAGTTTACAGGAAAGCGAGACCCAGTACTTC; cdr3_aa: CASSLQESETQYF; d_call: .; j_call: TRBJ2-5; v_call: TRBV12-3/TRBV12-4; clone_size: .
cdr3_nt: TGTGCCAGTAACCCTTACGGCCGTAACACCGGGGAGCTGTTTTTT; cdr3_aa: CASNPYGRNTGELFF; d_call: .; j_call: TRBJ2-2; v_call: TRBV19; clone_size: many
cdr3_nt: TGTGCCAGCAGCCTCGGACGAAACTACGAGCAGTACTTC; cdr3_aa: CASSLGRNYEQYF; d_call: .; j_call: TRBJ2-7; v_call: TRBV3-1; clone_size: many
cdr3_nt: TGTGCCAGCAGTGGTGGGACTAGCGTGAAGTTCTTC; cdr3_aa: CASSGGTSVKFF; d_call: TRBD2; j_call: TRBJ2-1; v_call: TRBV5-4; clone_size: .
cdr3_nt: TGTGCCAGCAGTTTACGGCAGGGGGCGATTCAGCCCCAGCATTTT; cdr3_aa: CASSLRQGAIQPQHF; d_call: TRBD1; j_call: TRBJ1-5; v_call: TRBV28; clone_size: many
cdr3_nt: TGTGCCAGCAGCTTAGATGACGGACCCTCTACGCAGTATTTT; cdr3_aa: CASSLDDGPSTQYF; d_call: .; j_call: TRBJ2-3; v_call: TRBV11-3; clone_size: many
cdr3_nt: TGTGCCATCAGTGAGGGGGGCGGTTTCACTGAAGCTTTCTTT; cdr3_aa: CAISEGGGFTEAFF; d_call: .; j_call: TRBJ1-1; v_call: TRBV10-3; clone_size: many
cdr3_nt: TGTGCCAGCAGTGAGTATGTCGGACTAGCGGTCAATGAGCAGTTCTTC; cdr3_aa: CASSEYVGLAVNEQFF; d_call: TRBD2; j_call: TRBJ2-1; v_call: TRBV2; clone_size: .
cdr3_nt: TGCGCCAGCAGCTCCTCCGGGACAGCGGATGGCTACACCTTC; cdr3_aa: CASSSSGTADGYTF; d_call: TRBD1; j_call: TRBJ1-2; v_call: TRBV5-1; clone_size: many
cdr3_nt: TGTGCCAGCGGCGTCATAACAGTCCCTCCCGGCTATGGCTACACCTTC; cdr3_aa: CASGVITVPPGYGYTF; d_call: .; j_call: TRBJ1-2; v_call: TRBV28; clone_size: many
cdr3_nt: TGTGCCAGCAGCCAAGATATTACTAGCGGGAGCTACGAGCAGTACTTC; cdr3_aa: CASSQDITSGSYEQYF; d_call: TRBD2; j_call: TRBJ2-7; v_call: TRBV4-2; clone_size: .
cdr3_nt: TGTGCCAGCAGCACCGGGGCGAGGGATGAAAAACTGTTTTTT; cdr3_aa: CASSTGARDEKLFF; d_call: .; j_call: TRBJ1-4; v_call: TRBV5-4; clone_size: .
cdr3_nt: TGTGCCACCAAAGGGTTTGATACGCAGTATTTT; cdr3_aa: CATKGFDTQYF; d_call: .; j_call: TRBJ2-3; v_call: TRBV27; clone_size: .
cdr3_nt: TGTGCCACCAGCAGAGTCGGGACAGGGCAGAGCTATGGCTACACCTTC; cdr3_aa: CATSRVGTGQSYGYTF; d_call: TRBD1; j_call: TRBJ1-2; v_call: TRBV15; clone_size: many
cdr3_nt: TGCAGTGCTCCCTCCAGTACTAGCGACGAGCAGTACTTC; cdr3_aa: CSAPSSTSDEQYF; d_call: TRBD2; j_call: TRBJ2-7; v_call: TRBV20-1; clone_size: few
cdr3_nt: TGTGCCAGCAGTTCCACGATCTCAGGACGGCTCACTGAAGCTTTCTTT; cdr3_aa: CASSSTISGRLTEAFF; d_call: .; j_call: TRBJ1-1; v_call: TRBV12-3/TRBV12-4; clone_size: many
cdr3_nt: TGTGCCATCAGTGAGCCGGGACACCGGAAGGGTGAAGCTTTCTTT; cdr3_aa: CAISEPGHRKGEAFF; d_call: .; j_call: TRBJ1-1; v_call: TRBV10-3; clone_size: many
cdr3_nt: TGTGCCAGCAGCCCCGCGTTCGGGGGTTGGCGTAATGAGCAGTTCTTC; cdr3_aa: CASSPAFGGWRNEQFF; d_call: .; j_call: TRBJ2-1; v_call: TRBV14; clone_size: .
cdr3_nt: TGCAGTGCACACCCACCGGGACTAGCGGGGAAGGGAGGTATGACCCAGTACTTC; cdr3_aa: CSAHPPGLAGKGGMTQYF; d_call: TRBD2; j_call: TRBJ2-5; v_call: TRBV20-1; clone_size: .
cdr3_nt: TGTGCCAGCAGTTACTCCCGTGGGGGCGGCGGCTACACCTTC; cdr3_aa: CASSYSRGGGGYTF; d_call: .; j_call: TRBJ1-2; v_call: TRBV6-5; clone_size: few
cdr3_nt: TGTGCCAGCAGCCAAGATCTGAGCGGGAGGGCCAGGTACAATGAGCAGTTCTTC; cdr3_aa: CASSQDLSGRARYNEQFF; d_call: TRBD2; j_call: TRBJ2-1; v_call: TRBV3-1; clone_size: many
cdr3_nt: TGTGCCAGCAGTGGATACCAAGGGGAAGAGACCCAGTACTTC; cdr3_aa: CASSGYQGEETQYF; d_call: .; j_call: TRBJ2-5; v_call: TRBV28; clone_size: many
cdr3_nt: TGTGCCAGCAGTTTCTCAGGGGGCAATTCACCCCTCCACTTT; cdr3_aa: CASSFSGGNSPLHF; d_call: TRBD1; j_call: TRBJ1-6; v_call: TRBV12-3/TRBV12-4; clone_size: many
cdr3_nt: TGCGCCAGCAGCTTGGATTTACGGGCCCAAAACGAGCAGTACTTC; cdr3_aa: CASSLDLRAQNEQYF; d_call: .; j_call: TRBJ2-7; v_call: TRBV5-1; clone_size: many
cdr3_nt: TGCAGTGCTAGAGCTCCGCGGGTTACCAATCAGCCCCAGCATTTT; cdr3_aa: CSARAPRVTNQPQHF; d_call: .; j_call: TRBJ1-5; v_call: TRBV20-1; clone_size: .
cdr3_nt: TGCGCCAGCAGCTTGGGGCTCCGTAGTGGCTATGGCTACACCTTC; cdr3_aa: CASSLGLRSGYGYTF; d_call: .; j_call: TRBJ1-2; v_call: TRBV5-1; clone_size: .
cdr3_nt: TGTGCCAGCATCCGCGGCGGGGGGACCTACGAGCAGTACTTC; cdr3_aa: CASIRGGGTYEQYF; d_call: TRBD2; j_call: TRBJ2-7; v_call: TRBV28; clone_size: .
cdr3_nt: TGTGCCAGCAGCCAAGATAGGCAGGGGTCCCGGTACGAGCAGTACTTC; cdr3_aa: CASSQDRQGSRYEQYF; d_call: .; j_call: TRBJ2-7; v_call: TRBV3-1; clone_size: few
cdr3_nt: TGTGCCACCAGTGAGTCGACTAGCGGGAACACCGGGGAGCTGTTTTTT; cdr3_aa: CATSESTSGNTGELFF; d_call: TRBD2; j_call: TRBJ2-2; v_call: TRBV24-1; clone_size: many
cdr3_nt: TGTGCCAGCAGCCGGACTAGACTGAACACCGGGGAGCTGTTTTTT; cdr3_aa: CASSRTRLNTGELFF; d_call: TRBD2; j_call: TRBJ2-2; v_call: TRBV9; clone_size: few
cdr3_nt: TGTGCCAGCAGCTTATGGGCCCGGGACAGCCAGGACATTCAGTACTTC; cdr3_aa: CASSLWARDSQDIQYF; d_call: TRBD1; j_call: TRBJ2-4; v_call: TRBV7-9; clone_size: .
cdr3_nt: TGCGCCAGCAGCTTTCCAGGGCTAAACACTGAAGCTTTCTTT; cdr3_aa: CASSFPGLNTEAFF; d_call: .; j_call: TRBJ1-1; v_call: TRBV5-1; clone_size: many
cdr3_nt: TGTGCCAGCAGTTTCCGGGACAGGGACTTCACTGAAGCTTTCTTT; cdr3_aa: CASSFRDRDFTEAFF; d_call: TRBD1; j_call: TRBJ1-1; v_call: TRBV25-1; clone_size: .